A selection of T cell receptor beta chains follows, all from one sample in a study of blood T cell repertoires in COVID-19. This table comes from immunoSEQ multiplex PCR, and its TCRdb copy is limited to in-frame clones, with some not included. Among roughly 200,000 clones listed, 75% to 85% were seen once. The sample taken for sequencing was PBMCs or T cells enriched from blood (not recorded which). These receptors all come from a man in his forties who had recovered from COVID-19. Both conserved end residues are part of each CDR3. D genes are given only for firm matches. Rows give clone size only sometimes, using once, few, many, or a class for an expanded clone.

abundance | len | j_gene | d_gene | v_gene | CDR3nt | CDR3aa
- | 13 | TRBJ2-1 | TRBD1 | TRBV5-1 | TGCGCCAGCAGCTCGGACAGGGCATATGAGCAGTTCTTC | CASSSDRAYEQFF
- | 14 | TRBJ1-2 | TRBD1 | TRBV5-1 | TGCGCCAGCAGCACGGGACAGGCCCAATATGGCTACACCTTC | CASSTGQAQYGYTF
- | 16 | TRBJ2-3 | TRBD2 | TRBV7-9 | TGTGCCAGCAGCTTACTAAGACTAGCGCCCACAGATACGCAGTATTTT | CASSLLRLAPTDTQYF
few | 13 | TRBJ2-3 | TRBD2 | TRBV11-2 | TGTGCCAGCAGACTAGCGGGGGGAGATACGCAGTATTTT | CASRLAGGDTQYF
- | 17 | TRBJ2-2 | TRBD2 | TRBV9 | TGTGCCAGCACCACTAGCGGGATCGGCTCTGGCACCGGGGAGCTGTTTTTT | CASTTSGIGSGTGELFF
- | 13 | TRBJ2-5 | TRBD2 | TRBV12-3/TRBV12-4 | TGTGCCAGCAGTCCGGGGGGTCAAGAGACCCAGTACTTC | CASSPGGQETQYF
- | 14 | TRBJ1-2 | - | TRBV5-6 | TGTGCCAGCAGCTTGGGAGACACCAACTATGGCTACACCTTC | CASSLGDTNYGYTF
- | 14 | TRBJ1-2 | TRBD1 | TRBV7-9 | TGTGCCAGCAGCTTAAACAGGGGGCTGGATGGCTACACCTTC | CASSLNRGLDGYTF
- | 15 | TRBJ2-5 | TRBD1 | TRBV5-6 | TGTGCCAGCAACCCGACAGGGTCCTTTTTGGAGACCCAGTACTTC | CASNPTGSFLETQYF
- | 14 | TRBJ2-2 | - | TRBV2 | TGTGCCAGACTTGGAGCAGCGAACACCGGGGAGCTGTTTTTT | CARLGAANTGELFF
- | 15 | TRBJ1-3 | - | TRBV30 | TGTGCCTGGAGTTTAGGGGTATATTCAGGAAACACCATATATTTT | CAWSLGVYSGNTIYF
once | 15 | TRBJ2-2 | - | TRBV10-1 | TGCGCCAGCAGTGATAACAGTTTGAACACCGGGGAGCTGTTTTTT | CASSDNSLNTGELFF
- | 15 | TRBJ2-3 | TRBD2 | TRBV27 | TGTGCCAGCAGCGTAGGACTAGCGCGCACAGATACGCAGTATTTT | CASSVGLARTDTQYF
- | 13 | TRBJ1-2 | TRBD1 | TRBV29-1 | TGCAGCGTTGATAGGGGGCTATCGTATGGCTACACCTTC | CSVDRGLSYGYTF
- | 12 | TRBJ2-1 | TRBD1 | TRBV19 | TGTGCCAGCGGGACAGACCTCAATGAGCAGTTCTTC | CASGTDLNEQFF
- | 13 | TRBJ1-1 | TRBD1 | TRBV12-3/TRBV12-4 | TGTGCCAGCAGCGACAGGGTGGCGGGTGAAGCTTTCTTT | CASSDRVAGEAFF
- | 13 | TRBJ1-1 | - | TRBV7-9 | TGTGCCAGCAGCTTAGGAGCAGCGACTGAAGCTTTCTTT | CASSLGAATEAFF
- | 17 | TRBJ2-6 | TRBD1 | TRBV19 | TGTGCCAGTAGTAGGACAGGGGGTGCCCCTGGGGCCAACGTCCTGACTTTC | CASSRTGGAPGANVLTF
- | 14 | TRBJ1-2 | TRBD1 | TRBV7-2 | TGTGCCAGCAGCTGGAGGAGACAGGGCTATGGCTACACCTTC | CASSWRRQGYGYTF
- | 13 | TRBJ1-1 | TRBD1 | TRBV18 | TGTGCCAGCTCACCTCCGGGACAGGGATATGCTTTCTTT | CASSPPGQGYAFF
- | 16 | TRBJ1-4 | - | TRBV7-8 | TGTGCCAGCAGCTGGAGCAGGTGGGGGCGCGGGGAAAAACTGTTTTTT | CASSWSRWGRGEKLFF
once | 16 | TRBJ2-1 | - | TRBV9 | TGTGCCAGCAGCGCTAGTCCGGACTTGCCACACAATGAGCAGTTCTTC | CASSASPDLPHNEQFF
- | 13 | TRBJ1-2 | - | TRBV6-2/TRBV6-3 | TGTGCCAGCAGTTACTCGAGCCATTATGGCTACACCTTC | CASSYSSHYGYTF
- | 15 | TRBJ1-2 | - | TRBV6-5 | TGTGCCAGCAGTACCGGAGGACGAGGAAACTATGGCTACACCTTC | CASSTGGRGNYGYTF
once | 13 | TRBJ1-5 | - | TRBV27 | TGTGCCAGCAGAGAGGGGGGCAATCAGCCCCAGCATTTT | CASREGGNQPQHF
- | 17 | TRBJ2-2 | - | TRBV4-1 | TGCGCCAGCAGCCAAGAGGCGGGACAGCTAGGCGCCGGGGAGCTGTTTTTT | CASSQEAGQLGAGELFF
- | 15 | TRBJ1-3 | - | TRBV3-1/TRBV3-2 | TGTGCCAGCAGCCGGACAGAAGTGGGAGGAAACACCATATATTTT | CASSRTEVGGNTIYF
- | 14 | TRBJ2-5 | - | TRBV19 | TGTGCCAGTAGTCCATTAAACAGGGCGGAGACCCAGTACTTC | CASSPLNRAETQYF
- | 15 | TRBJ1-2 | - | TRBV14 | TGTGCCAGCAGCCAAGACTCCAGGCGGGTCGGAGGCTACACCTTC | CASSQDSRRVGGYTF
- | 16 | TRBJ1-6 | - | TRBV18 | TGTGCCAGCTCACCAAGGACGGGGGAATATAATTCACCCCTCCACTTT | CASSPRTGEYNSPLHF
- | 20 | TRBJ1-6 | - | TRBV5-5 | TGTGCCAGCAGGCTACAAAGGGGAGGCATAACTAGCTCCTATAATTCACCCCTCCACTTT | CASRLQRGGITSSYNSPLHF
few | 11 | TRBJ2-7 | - | TRBV2 | TGTGCCAGCAATTTACAGGGAAAGCAGTACTTC | CASNLQGKQYF
few | 16 | TRBJ2-2 | TRBD2 | TRBV3-1/TRBV3-2 | TGTGCCAGCAGCCCCTGGACTAGCTCGGGTACCGGGGAGCTGTTTTTT | CASSPWTSSGTGELFF
- | 15 | TRBJ2-1 | - | TRBV13 | TGTGCCAGCAGCTTAGGGGGGACTGCTTACAATGAGCAGTTCTTC | CASSLGGTAYNEQFF
many | 16 | TRBJ1-6 | - | TRBV19 | TGTGCCAGTAGGGACAGTAACGCGTGGGGTAATTCACCCCTCCACTTT | CASRDSNAWGNSPLHF
- | 16 | TRBJ1-5 | TRBD1 | TRBV4-1 | TGCGCCAGCAGCCAAGGGGACAGGGACGGTCGTCAGCCCCAGCATTTT | CASSQGDRDGRQPQHF
few | 15 | TRBJ2-5 | TRBD2 | TRBV7-9 | TGTGCCAGCGGATTTTCTAGCGGGAGGTGGGAGACCCAGTACTTC | CASGFSSGRWETQYF
- | 15 | TRBJ2-1 | - | TRBV19 | TGTGCCAGTAGACCCCAACGGGAGCTCGACAATGAGCAGTTCTTC | CASRPQRELDNEQFF
- | 12 | TRBJ1-2 | - | TRBV28 | TGTGCCAGCAATTCGGGGGGACTTAGGTACACCTTC | CASNSGGLRYTF
few | 12 | TRBJ2-7 | - | TRBV18 | TGTGCCAGCTCACCCGGGAAGGACGAGCAGTACTTC | CASSPGKDEQYF
- | 15 | TRBJ1-5 | - | TRBV2 | TGTGCCAGCGGTACAGGGATAGAGGGAAATCAGCCCCAGCATTTT | CASGTGIEGNQPQHF
- | 16 | TRBJ2-6 | - | TRBV10-3 | TGTGCCATCAGTGGCCGACATAACTCTGGGGCCAACGTCCTGACTTTC | CAISGRHNSGANVLTF
- | 14 | TRBJ1-5 | - | TRBV24-1 | TGTGCCACCAATTCAGGGGATACGAATCAGCCCCAGCATTTT | CATNSGDTNQPQHF
- | 16 | TRBJ1-3 | - | TRBV9 | TGTGCCAGCAGCGAGACCACAGGTTCCTCTGGAAACACCATATATTTT | CASSETTGSSGNTIYF
- | 18 | TRBJ2-2 | TRBD1 | TRBV5-1 | TGCGCCAGCAGCACGGGACAGGGCTCGTTCGCGAACACCGGGGAGCTGTTTTTT | CASSTGQGSFANTGELFF